One TCR beta chain is described in this entry. Its target is not known. This entry is derived from a study of CD8 T cells in ankylosing spondylitis. Overall study results and limits: Some of these motif variants have turned up before, in reports on reactive arthritis synovial fluid and blood. Significant enrichment of disease-linked clones was reported in matched ankylosing spondylitis synovial fluid. What appeared characteristic of ankylosing spondylitis blood was a TCR beta motif of fewer than ten highly homologous variants. Disease-linked clones bore a CD8+ phenotype, appearing relatively rarely in peripheral blood.

TCR beta libraries were made by quantitative 5'-RACE with molecular barcodes. Each CDR3 protein gets one entry after TCRdb re-called the 5' RACE reads with MiXCR. This sample has under 950,000 distinct CDR3 sequences; 15% to 20% occur once, and the top ten carry under 20%. The V and J ends lost 10 bases and 2 bases, in that order; junction bases with no gene match: 13. Germline V lookup: CDR1 MNHNS, CDR2 SASEGT. The CDR3 is 15 amino acids. The sample was blood, either unsorted or a sorted T cell fraction (not recorded which). The rearrangement joins TRBV6-1 to TRBJ2-5; 7 nucleotides agree with TRBD2. The sequence was obtained from a male donor with ankylosing spondylitis. CDR3 amino acids: CAKPPWPSGQETQYF. The CDR3 DNA is TGTGCCAAACCCCCCTGGCCTAGCGGACAAGAGACCCAGTACTTC.